This TCR beta chain was documented in a study of T cells in Graves' hyperthyroidism and ophthalmopathy. Those patients with uncontrolled infection, other autoimmune disease, pregnancy or lactation were excluded. Together with thyroid ultrasound, orbital computed tomography, serum thyroxine and TRAb, clinical symptoms were used for diagnoses. Findings and limits, study-wide: For ophthalmopathy, model prediction preceded onset by a median about 6.4 months.

Authors of the study amplified TCR beta CDR3 regions from RNA transcripts. A set of HTBI primers served as the primers for a first-round RT-PCR of the TCR CDR3. TCRdb re-called the multiplex PCR reads with MiXCR, one entry per CDR3 protein. The data show around 200,000 distinct CDR3 sequences, approximately 20% seen once. Concerning this clonotype itself: Its antigen remains unidentified.

The TCR was taken from a man aged 40-49 years with Graves' hyperthyroidism. Sequenced input: blood.

CDR3 DNA sequence: TGTGCCAGCTCACCTATTACCGTGACTAGTAAATCTACCACAGATACGCAGTATTTT. This codes for CASSPITVTSKSTTDTQYF. V is TRBV18 and J is TRBJ2-3, with D possibly matching TRBD2 (6 bases). Germline CDR1 KGHSH, CDR2 LQKENI. The CDR3 extends over 19 amino acids. Trimming removed 3 bases from V and 2 bases from J, with 24 bases in between. Together with reference TRBV18 and TRBJ2-3, the CDR3 gives the full variable domain: NAGVMQNPRHLVRRRGQEARLRCSPMKGHSHVYWYRQLPEEGLKFMVYLQKENIIDESGMPKERFSAEFPKEGPSILRIQQVVRGDSAAYFCASSPITVTSKSTTDTQYFGPGTRLTVL.